Below, 20 T cell receptor beta chains from the same sample are listed, as sequenced in a study of blood T cells in healthy people across ages. Primers used in a second PCR of roughly 7 to 12 cycles were a sample-barcoded 5' primer and a J-beta primer mix. TCRdb independently ran MiXCR on the 5' RACE reads; one entry per CDR3 protein. The sample lists some 560,000 distinct CDR3 sequences, around 27% occurring once. The sample was also reused in another study, on T cells of mothers and their children.

The sample taken for sequencing was blood. These receptors all stem from a boy younger than 10 in good health.

This clonotype has a handful of counts. The genes are TRBV12-3 or TRBV12-4 and TRBJ2-1, with D uncertain. CDR3 length: 17 amino acids. Trimming shortened V by 5 bases and J by 0 bases, and 17 bases separated the two germline ends. CDR3 nucleotides: TGTGCCAGCAGTCTTGGCCCTATGGCTAGCTCCTACAATGAGCAGTTCTTC. Its protein product is CASSLGPMASSYNEQFF.

This chain connects TRBV19 to TRBJ2-7, with 11 bases fitting TRBD2. From germline, CDR1 is LNHDA and CDR2 SQIVND (reference sequence). This CDR3 spans 14 amino acids. V lost 3 bases and J lost 4; bases outside the gene matches: 2. CDR3 nucleotide sequence: TGTGCCAGTAGTATTGGGACTAGCGGTTACGAGCAGTACTTC. It encodes CASSIGTSGYEQYF.

The chain employs TRBV3-1 and TRBJ1-1, with a tentative D call TRBD1 (5 bases). This CDR3 contains 14 residues. Germline V gives CDR1 LGHDT, CDR2 YNNKEL (reference sequence). The V end lost 7 bases, the J end lost 3 bases, and 15 bases lay between the germline ends. The CDR3 loop is CASNLRASHTEAFF. In DNA form, the CDR3 reads TGTGCCAGCAACCTCAGGGCTTCACACACTGAAGCTTTCTTT.

This clonotype was seen more than once but under ten times. This chain links TRBV18 with TRBJ1-6; the D is unclear. In germline, CDR1 is KGHSH, CDR2 LQKENI. V lost 1 base and J lost 10, with 14 bases in between. The CDR3 has 15 amino acids. CDR3 nucleotides: TGTGCCAGCTCACCACGGGCCCCGGAGGGCTCACCCCTCCACTTT. It encodes CASSPRAPEGSPLHF.

V usage is TRBV11-2 and J usage is TRBJ2-7; D is perhaps TRBD1 (6 bases). CDR1 SGHAT and CDR2 FQNNGV come from the germline V gene. The V gene lost 0 bases and the J gene lost 3 bases, with 15 bases spanning the gap. The length of the CDR3 is 16 residues. Here the CDR3 DNA reads TGTGCCAGCAGCTTAGACGGGACACGGCCGCTCTACGAGCAGTACTTC. Protein: CASSLDGTRPLYEQYF.

The chain has TRBV20-1 and TRBJ1-6; 7 bases agree with TRBD1. V lost 3 bases to trimming and J lost 9 bases; unmatched junction nucleotides: 11. Germline lookup yields CDR1 DFQATT and CDR2 SNEGSKA (reference sequence). The CDR3 totals 15 residues. CDR3 sequence reads: CSARRFRGDSSPLHF. Here the CDR3 DNA reads TGCAGTGCTAGGCGTTTCAGGGGGGATTCTTCACCCCTCCACTTT.

The chain combines TRBV5-1 with TRBJ2-3; 8 nucleotides align to TRBD2. The germline CDR1 and CDR2 sequences are SGHRS and YFSETQ. With V trimmed by 4 bases and J by 2 bases, 9 bases remained unmatched. The CDR3 sequence is 16 residues long. The CDR3 DNA reads as TGCGCCAGCAGCCAGTCCCTAGCGGGTCACACAGATACGCAGTATTTT. Protein product: CASSQSLAGHTDTQYF. Based on the CDR3 plus reference TRBV5-1 and TRBJ2-3, the full variable domain is KAGVTQTPRYLIKTRGQQVTLSCSPISGHRSVSWYQQTPGQGLQFLFEYFSETQRNKGNFPGRFSGRQFSNSRSEMNVSTLELGDSALYLCASSQSLAGHTDTQYFGPGTRLTVL.

This clonotype has more than one count but fewer than ten. The chain combines TRBV11-2 with TRBJ1-4, with D tentatively TRBD1 (5 bases). The CDR3 consists of 11 residues. Germline V gene data show CDR1 as SGHAT and CDR2 as FQNNGV. Trimming took 7 bases from V and 6 from J, leaving 6 bases between them. CDR3 coding DNA: TGTGCCAGCACGGGGGATGAAAAACTGTTTTTT. Amino acid sequence: CASTGDEKLFF.

The rearrangement uses TRBV7-9 and TRBJ1-1; TRBD1 matches at 7 bases. This CDR3 contains 14 residues. Germline CDR1 and CDR2: SEHNR and FQNEAQ (reference sequence). V shed 2 bases and J 6 bases; nucleotides not matched to a gene: 6. The CDR3 DNA reads TGTGCCAGCAGCTTAAATCCCCAGGGGGCTGAAGCTTTCTTT. Translating it yields CASSLNPQGAEAFF.

CDR3 residues: CSATGTDLAQHF. In DNA, the CDR3 is TGCAGTGCTACCGGGACAGACTTGGCCCAGCATTTT. This sequence joins TRBV20-1 and TRBJ1-5; TRBD1 matches at 7 bases. Losses at the gene ends were 4 bases for V and 11 bases for J; bases not matched to a gene: 8. The germline V gene has CDR1 DFQATT and CDR2 SNEGSKA (reference sequence). The CDR3 is made up of 12 amino acids.

The chain uses TRBV4-2 and TRBJ2-5, with D maybe TRBD2 (5 bases). The V gene's germline CDR1 is LGHNA and CDR2 YNFKEQ. The CDR3 runs to 13 residues. Trimming left V 1 base short and J 4 bases short, with 7 bases between. CDR3 coding DNA: TGTGCCAGCAGCCAAGTCGCGGGAGAGACCCAGTACTTC. Translation: CASSQVAGETQYF.

This clonotype was seen only a few times. The genes are TRBV6-1 and TRBJ1-1; D is unclear. V was trimmed by 5 bases and J by 0 bases, leaving 13 bases between them. The CDR3 has 15 residues. Germline V lookup: CDR1 MNHNS, CDR2 SASEGT. CDR3 sequence reads: CASSPRTGVNTEAFF. The CDR3 DNA follows: TGTGCCAGCAGTCCTAGGACCGGGGTGAACACTGAAGCTTTCTTT.

V gene TRBV7-9 combines with J gene TRBJ1-4; D is perhaps TRBD1 (6 bases). The germline gives CDR1 SEHNR, CDR2 FQNEAQ (reference sequence). This CDR3 comprises 17 residues. Trimming stripped 6 bases from V and 3 bases from J, with 20 bases between. CDR3 sequence: CASSQSVPGAANEKLFF. The CDR3 DNA sequence: TGTGCCAGCAGTCAGTCGGTCCCAGGGGCGGCTAATGAAAAACTGTTTTTT.

The chain recombines TRBV5-1 with TRBJ2-3; no firm D call. Trimming took 7 bases from V and 11 from J, leaving 14 bases between them. Germline lookup yields CDR1 SGHRS and CDR2 YFSETQ. The CDR3 spans 11 residues. This CDR3 reads CASGPLMGQYF. The CDR3 DNA follows: TGCGCCAGCGGGCCTTTGATGGGGCAGTATTTT. The variable domain in full, with the rest retrieved from reference TRBV5-1 and TRBJ2-3, is KAGVTQTPRYLIKTRGQQVTLSCSPISGHRSVSWYQQTPGQGLQFLFEYFSETQRNKGNFPGRFSGRQFSNSRSEMNVSTLELGDSALYLCASGPLMGQYFGPGTRLTVL.

The sample holds a few counts of this clonotype. This chain joins TRBV9 and TRBJ2-1, with D hard to call. Germline V CDR1 and CDR2: SGDLS, YYNGEE. The CDR3 has 12 amino acids. The germline V and J ends were trimmed by 0 bases and 13 bases, with 11 bases remaining between them. The CDR3 sequence: CASSVVGFPQFF. The DNA for the CDR3 is TGTGCCAGCAGCGTAGTAGGATTTCCCCAGTTCTTC.

The V call is TRBV27, the J call TRBJ1-1; no clear D. CDR3 length: 15 residues. V was clipped by 3 bases and J by 0 bases, with 11 bases between them. The germline CDR1 and CDR2 sequences are MNHEY and SMNVEV (reference sequence). The CDR3 reads CASSLRLGMNTEAFF. Written as DNA, the CDR3 is TGTGCCAGCAGTTTGCGTCTGGGGATGAACACTGAAGCTTTCTTT.

The V gene is TRBV28, the J gene TRBJ1-5; tentative D call: TRBD1 (6 bases). There are 14 residues in the CDR3. From germline, CDR1 is MDHEN and CDR2 SYDVKM. Between the trimmed V and J ends, which lost 3 bases and 5 bases, there was a span of 11 bases. The CDR3 loop is CASSLVQGHQPQHF. The CDR3 nucleotides read TGTGCCAGCAGTTTGGTACAGGGACATCAGCCCCAGCATTTT.

CDR3 DNA: TGTGCCAGCAGCCAAGCGTCCGCCTCCGGGGAAGGCTACACCTTC. It yields the protein CASSQASASGEGYTF. V is TRBV3-1 and J is TRBJ1-2; D is unclear. CDR3 size: 15 residues. CDR1 LGHDT and CDR2 YNNKEL come from the germline V gene (reference sequence). V was cut by 1 base and J by 8 bases, with 17 bases left in between.

The chain is built from TRBV20-1 and TRBJ2-7; 12 bases match TRBD2. Germline V gives CDR1 DFQATT, CDR2 SNEGSKA (reference sequence). V dropped 0 bases and J dropped 5; count of bases not matched to a gene: 8. The CDR3 is 16 amino acids. The CDR3 DNA sequence: TGCAGTGCTAGAGAGGAGACTAGCGGGGGTTTTCACGAGCAGTACTTC. It is translated as CSAREETSGGFHEQYF.

In this sample, this clonotype turned up a few times. This sequence joins TRBV20-1 and TRBJ2-3, with D possibly matching TRBD2 (5 bases). Per germline, CDR1 DFQATT and CDR2 SNEGSKA (reference sequence). Between the trimmed V and J ends, which lost 3 bases and 7 bases, there was a span of 17 bases. The length of the CDR3 is 14 residues. Written as DNA, the CDR3 is TGCAGTGCTAGTAGGACTGGTACGTCGTATACGCAGTATTTT. The encoded protein is CSASRTGTSYTQYF.